One sample yielded the 25 T cell receptor beta chains listed below, sequenced in a study of CXCR3-negative and CXCR3-positive naive CD8 T cells. Study-level results: Naive cells positive for CXCR3 carried more hydrophobic TRB CDR3s than CXCR3-negative ones.

All TRB cDNA libraries came from 5' RACE performed with UMI labels. TCRdb re-called the 5' RACE reads and shows each CDR3 protein once, DNA omitted. This sample's table reports some 140,000 distinct CDR3 sequences. No antigen is known for these receptors. The sequenced sample consisted of naive CXCR3+ CD8+ T cells from blood. Subset reported: CD45RO-CCR7+CD27+CD95- naive CD8+ T cells expressing CXCR3 (TNR3+). These receptors originate from a human donor in good health. Some clones in this sample may be carry-over from other donors' samples.

This sequence joins TRBV28 and TRBJ1-6. Germline assignment: CDR1 MDHEN and CDR2 SYDVKM. This CDR3 has 13 residues. CDR3 in amino acids: CASSMNQNSPLHF. Together with reference TRBV28 and TRBJ1-6, the CDR3 gives the full variable domain: DVKVTQSSRYLVKRTGEKVFLECVQDMDHENMFWYRQDPGLGLRLIYFSYDVKMKEKGDIPEGYSVSREKKERFSLILESASTNQTSMYLCASSMNQNSPLHFGNGTRLTVT.

J is TRBJ1-1 and V is TRBV10-1. CDR1 is WNHNN, CDR2 SYGVQD, per germline (reference sequence). This CDR3 comprises 13 residues. The CDR3 region is CARPWIENTEAFF.

The chain carries TRBV20-1 and TRBJ1-2; TCRdb picks TRBD1, but there is no DNA to check that call. This CDR3 region has 13 residues. Germline-derived CDR1 and CDR2 are DFQATT and SNEGSKA (reference sequence). Here the CDR3 reads CSAREGTGGKYTF.

The V call is TRBV5-1, the J call TRBJ2-7. This CDR3 spans 13 amino acids. The germline gives CDR1 SGHRS, CDR2 YFSETQ. CDR3: CASSLAWTYEQYF.

The chain couples TRBV9 to TRBJ2-1. The germline V gene has CDR1 SGDLS and CDR2 YYNGEE. This CDR3 region has 12 residues. CDR3 protein: CASSATLNEQFF.

V usage is TRBV13 and J usage is TRBJ2-6. The CDR3 is made up of 15 amino acids. CDR1 is PRHDT, CDR2 FYEKMQ, per germline (reference sequence). The CDR3 is CASSREISGANVLTF.

The rearrangement joins TRBV9 to TRBJ2-1. Germline CDR1 is SGDLS and CDR2 is YYNGEE. This CDR3 has 12 residues. CDR3 amino acids: CASSVGGHEQFF.

The chain couples TRBV19 to TRBJ2-7; TCRdb's D call, TRBD1, is unchecked because there is no DNA. Germline V gene lookup returns CDR1 LNHDA and CDR2 SQIVND (reference sequence). The CDR3 totals 15 residues. CDR3 region: CASRAGGRTPYEQYF.

CDR3 sequence: CASTGGQFFETQYF. This chain uses TRBV6-5 with TRBJ2-5; without DNA, the TCRdb call of TRBD1 cannot be checked. CDR1 and CDR2 from the germline V gene are MNHEY and SVGAGI. The CDR3 contains 14 residues.

V is TRBV15 and J is TRBJ2-1; TCRdb outputs TRBD1, but without DNA this stays unchecked. Germline V gene lookup returns CDR1 LNHNV and CDR2 YYDKDF (reference sequence). The CDR3 length is 15 residues. The CDR3 loop reads CATSTEGAGYNEQFF. Together with reference TRBV15 and TRBJ2-1, the CDR3 gives the full variable domain: DAMVIQNPRYQVTQFGKPVTLSCSQTLNHNVMYWYQQKSSQAPKLLFHYYDKDFNNEADTPDNFQSRRPNTSFCFLDIRSPGLGDTAMYLCATSTEGAGYNEQFFGPGTRLTVL.

The genes are TRBV2 and TRBJ2-2. This CDR3 is 14 amino acids long. CDR1 SNHLY and CDR2 FYNNEI come from the germline V gene. CDR3 protein: CASRGSSNTGELFF.

This chain links TRBV28 with TRBJ2-1; TCRdb lists TRBD1, though no DNA is available to test this call. The CDR3 has 14 amino acids. Germline V gives CDR1 MDHEN, CDR2 SYDVKM. This CDR3 is CASSDRGRINEQFF.

This chain joins TRBV7-8 and TRBJ1-2. There are 16 residues in the CDR3. Germline CDR1 and CDR2: SGHVS and FQNEAQ. CDR3 residues: CASSLRSGPNHYGYTF.

CDR3 protein: CASSPGTVYNEQFF. The gene calls are TRBV28 and TRBJ2-1; absent DNA, TCRdb's TRBD1 call cannot be checked. CDR1 and CDR2 from the germline V gene are MDHEN and SYDVKM. The CDR3 totals 14 residues.

The rearrangement links TRBV28 to TRBJ2-3; TCRdb names TRBD2, which stays unverified in the absence of DNA. The germline CDR1 and CDR2 sequences are MDHEN and SYDVKM. The CDR3 spans 17 residues. The CDR3 region is CASSPLPSGGTSDTQYF.

The V call is TRBV7-2, the J call TRBJ2-1; TCRdb's assignment of TRBD1 cannot be checked, as there is no DNA. The germline CDR1 and CDR2 sequences are SGHTA and FQGNSA. This CDR3 contains 17 residues. This chain's CDR3 is CASSLAPGGRWDNEQFF.

This chain links TRBV28 with TRBJ2-3; without DNA, the TCRdb call of TRBD1 cannot be checked. The CDR3 loop spans 16 amino acids. CDR1 MDHEN and CDR2 SYDVKM come from the germline V gene. CDR3 residues: CASSSPGHPFTDTQYF.

V and J are TRBV4-3 and TRBJ2-1; TCRdb indicates TRBD1, and absent DNA this call remains unverified. Looked up from germline, CDR1 is LGHNA and CDR2 is YSLEER. The CDR3 sequence is 16 residues long. This CDR3 reads CASSSGQGTLYNEQFF.

This chain uses TRBV21-1 with TRBJ2-7; the TCRdb call, TRBD2, lacks DNA for checking. TRBV21-1 is a known pseudogene. The CDR3 spans 15 residues. The CDR3 is CASSTSEGSSYEQYF.

This chain connects TRBV7-3 to TRBJ2-1; with no DNA, the TCRdb D assignment of TRBD1 cannot be verified. The V gene's germline CDR1 is SGHTA and CDR2 FQGTGA. The CDR3 runs 15 residues. The CDR3 region is CASSLNAGASNEQFF.

The J gene is TRBJ2-1, the V gene TRBV5-1; TCRdb lists TRBD1, though no DNA is available to test this call. The CDR3 spans 15 residues. Germline V gene lookup returns CDR1 SGHRS and CDR2 YFSETQ. The chain's CDR3 is CASSLMTGGIDEQFF.

The chain carries TRBV21-1 and TRBJ2-3; with no DNA, the TCRdb D assignment of TRBD2 cannot be verified. TRBV21-1 is a pseudogene locus. The CDR3 contains 15 residues. This CDR3 reads CASRVLCGRTDTQYF.

This chain uses TRBV11-2 with TRBJ2-3. From germline, CDR1 is SGHAT and CDR2 FQNNGV. CDR3 length equals 13 residues. CDR3 loop: CASSLDGTDTQYF.

The CDR3 region is CASSLAGAGVNNEQFF. V gene TRBV5-6 combines with J gene TRBJ2-1; TCRdb's D gene call, TRBD2, goes unchecked for lack of DNA. Germline-derived CDR1 and CDR2 are SGHDT and YYEEEE. The length of the CDR3 is 16 residues.

The J gene is TRBJ1-2, the V gene TRBV29-1. The CDR3 sequence is 13 residues long. The V gene's germline CDR1 is SQVTM and CDR2 ANQGSEA. CDR3 amino acids: CSALNSGRYGYTF.